Listed below are T cell receptor beta chains from one sample, sequenced in a study of T cell responses to AZD1222 COVID-19 vaccine. Clones were read by immunoSEQ multiplex PCR, and TCRdb kept only the in-frame ones, dropping some. Of about 84,000 clones in the sample, roughly nine tenths were seen once. The sequences come from peripheral blood, collected on day 0 of AZD1222 vaccination. The origin of the receptors is an adult in good health. Each CDR3 is given with its conserved first and last residue. D genes are given only for firm matches. Where a row states a size, it is once, few, many or the class of an expanded clone; other rows omit it.

size	V	J	D	DNA	CDR3
NA	TRBV6-5	TRBJ2-7	TRBD2	TGTGCCAGTACGGACGGGGGGATCTACGAGCAGTACTTC	CASTDGGIYEQYF
NA	TRBV5-1	TRBJ1-2	TRBD1	TGCGCCAGCAGCTCGGGGACAGGACAAGCTAACTATGGCTACACCTTC	CASSSGTGQANYGYTF
NA	TRBV5-6	TRBJ2-1	TRBD2	TGTGCCAGCAGGGGGCAGCGGGAGGGTTCCTACAATGAGCAGTTCTTC	CASRGQREGSYNEQFF
NA	TRBV24-1	TRBJ2-7	NA	TGTGCCACCAGTGATTTGTGGCGGCCCTCGAGGGGCACCTACGAGCAGTACTTC	CATSDLWRPSRGTYEQYF
NA	TRBV7-2	TRBJ2-1	NA	TGTGCCAGCAGCTTAGCGGTGGGGGCAGGGTCGTTTGCGGGATTGAATGAGCAGTTCTTC	CASSLAVGAGSFAGLNEQFF
NA	TRBV18	TRBJ1-1	NA	TGTGCCAGCTCACCCCGGGAGGAAGCTTTCTTT	CASSPREEAFF
NA	TRBV11-2	TRBJ1-3	TRBD1	TGTGCCAGCAGCTTAGGACAGGGAGGCGCTGGAAACACCATATATTTT	CASSLGQGGAGNTIYF
NA	TRBV5-8	TRBJ2-7	NA	TGTGCCAGCAGCTTGGGTGGCGCACGCATTTACGAGCAGTACTTC	CASSLGGARIYEQYF
NA	TRBV21-1	TRBJ2-7	NA	TGTGCCAGCAGCTGGATGTTATACGAGCAGTACTTC	CASSWMLYEQYF
NA	TRBV7-2	TRBJ2-1	TRBD2	TGTGCCAGCAGCTCGCAACCGGGACTAGCGGCCAATGAGCAGTTCTTC	CASSSQPGLAANEQFF
NA	TRBV6-6	TRBJ1-5	NA	TGTGCCAGCATCGCGGGAGATAGCAATCAGCCCCAGCATTTT	CASIAGDSNQPQHF
NA	TRBV6-5	TRBJ2-7	TRBD1	TGTGCCAGCAGTTTTGACAGGGAAACCGAGCAGTACTTC	CASSFDRETEQYF
NA	TRBV11-3	TRBJ1-1	NA	TGTGCCAGCAGCCTTAAAGTGGGCACTGAAGCTTTCTTT	CASSLKVGTEAFF
NA	TRBV6-1	TRBJ1-2	NA	TGTGCCAGCATTGATACAGGGTCTAACTATGGCTACACCTTC	CASIDTGSNYGYTF
few	TRBV21-1	TRBJ2-1	NA	TGTGCCAGCAGCAAAGGAGGCCGGGAGGGTCAGAGGAATGAGCAGTTCTTC	CASSKGGREGQRNEQFF
NA	TRBV30	TRBJ1-5	TRBD1	TGTGCCTGGACCCGGGACAGGGCCACTCAGCCCCAGCATTTT	CAWTRDRATQPQHF
NA	TRBV19	TRBJ1-1	NA	TGTGCCAGTAGTGAACAGCAGAACACTGAAGCTTTCTTT	CASSEQQNTEAFF
few	TRBV5-6	TRBJ1-1	NA	TGTGCCAGCAGCTCCAACCTGGGGTTAAGCACTGAAGCTTTCTTT	CASSSNLGLSTEAFF
NA	TRBV7-9	TRBJ1-1	NA	TGTGCCAGCAGCCGGAGGGACACTGAAGCTTTCTTT	CASSRRDTEAFF
NA	TRBV7-8	TRBJ2-4	TRBD2	TGTGCCAGCAGCTTAGCTTCGCGGGAGCTCAAAAACATTCAGTACTTC	CASSLASRELKNIQYF
NA	TRBV7-8	TRBJ1-5	NA	TGTGCCAGCAGCTTAGTAGGACGAGGGGAATATCAGCCCCAGCATTTT	CASSLVGRGEYQPQHF
few	TRBV3-1/TRBV3-2	TRBJ2-7	NA	TGTGCCAGCAGCCACACGTCCTACGAGCAGTACTTC	CASSHTSYEQYF
NA	TRBV6-4	TRBJ2-5	TRBD2	TGTGCCAGCAGCCATCCGGGACTAGCGGGAGGAGAGACCCAGTACTTC	CASSHPGLAGGETQYF
NA	TRBV7-9	TRBJ1-5	NA	TGTGCCAGCAGCCATCGGGCAGGGGAGGGTAGTGGTCAGCCCCAGCATTTT	CASSHRAGEGSGQPQHF
NA	TRBV7-9	TRBJ1-1	NA	TGTGCCAGCAGCTTAGCGGTCACGGCCCGGTCTGAAGCTTTCTTT	CASSLAVTARSEAFF
NA	TRBV9	TRBJ2-3	TRBD2	TGTGCCAGCAGCGTGGCGGGAGCCCCAGATACGCAGTATTTT	CASSVAGAPDTQYF
NA	TRBV11-2	TRBJ2-1	TRBD2	TGTGCCAGCAGCCTCTGGACTAGCGGGAACCCTTACAATGAGCAGTTCTTC	CASSLWTSGNPYNEQFF
few	TRBV5-6	TRBJ2-2	NA	TGTGCCAGCAGCTCGTTCAAAACCGGGACACATTACACCGGGGAGCTGTTTTTT	CASSSFKTGTHYTGELFF
NA	TRBV29-1	TRBJ2-1	TRBD1	TGCAGCGTTGCAAGACAGGGAACCTACAATGAGCAGTTCTTC	CSVARQGTYNEQFF
NA	TRBV18	TRBJ2-3	TRBD2	TGTGCCAGCTCACCTGGGGAGGGCGCCACAGATACGCAGTATTTT	CASSPGEGATDTQYF
NA	TRBV30	TRBJ1-4	NA	TGTGCCTGGGTCGACAGTTGGGGGTCAAAACTGTTTTTT	CAWVDSWGSKLFF